The following is a TCR beta chain sequence with its context. The table came from immunoSEQ multiplex PCR; TCRdb's copy has only in-frame clones and leaves some out. Of more than 110,000 clones in the sample, 88% were seen once. The source of the sample is a study of control samples from healthy donors and cancer patients. This CDR3 has 15 residues. The chain links TRBV21-1 to TRBJ2-7; TRBD1, the table's D call, lacks a check against the DNA. TRBV21-1 is listed as a pseudogene. The TCR sequence derives from a woman aged 30 to 39 in good health. What was sequenced was blood. The CDR3 DNA reads TGTGCCAGCAGCAATAAGGGCAGGGGGGTCCACGAGCAGTACTTC. It is translated as CASSNKGRGVHEQYF.